This record concerns one T cell receptor (beta chain) sequence. What it recognizes is unknown. This sample is part of a study of response to subunit inactivated influenza vaccine. Regarding the study as a whole: Authors suggested seasonal influenza vaccinations each recruit few new T cells.

TCRdb independently ran MiXCR on the RT-PCR reads; one entry per CDR3 protein. The sample records 650,000 to 800,000 distinct CDR3 sequences, 18% being singletons. Germline CDR1 and CDR2: LNHNV and YYDKDF (reference sequence). V gave up 0 bases and J gave up 1 base, with 9 bases separating them. The CDR3 extends over 15 amino acids. The clonotype originates from a man aged 45-65 years who received an inactivated influenza vaccine. J is TRBJ1-1 and V is TRBV15, with unresolved D. The sample here was PBMCs from blood, taken 5 days after vaccination. The CDR3 reads CATSRDGLQNTEAFF. The CDR3 DNA reads as TGTGCCACCAGCAGAGACGGGCTTCAGAACACTGAAGCTTTCTTT. The entire variable domain, with the rest obtained from reference TRBV15 and TRBJ1-1, is as follows: DAMVIQNPRYQVTQFGKPVTLSCSQTLNHNVMYWYQQKSSQAPKLLFHYYDKDFNNEADTPDNFQSRRPNTSFCFLDIRSPGLGDTAMYLCATSRDGLQNTEAFFGQGTRLTVV.